The sample holds one count of the clone carrying this T cell receptor (beta chain). The antigen is not known. This sample is drawn from a study of long-term antiretroviral therapy in people with HIV. Background on the study: The earliest samples came from an era when ART typically awaited falling CD4 counts.

Germline V gives CDR1 LNHDA, CDR2 SQIVND (reference sequence). Trimming pared 3 bases from V and 8 bases from J, leaving 16 bases between. The CDR3 length is 14 residues. Survey-level immunoSEQ v3.0 assays were run. Sequencing targeted roughly 35,000-55,000 T-cell genomes per sample. Sequencing used immunoSEQ multiplex PCR; TCRdb keeps in-frame clones, though not all of them. The table shows 45,000 or so clones, with approximately 94% occurring only once. Findings and limits, study-wide: Although diversity increased after ART, it remained lower than in transplant donor controls. The study collected no data on ART adherence, viral resistance or therapy changes.

The source is a young man with HIV. The source was unsorted PBMCs, collected around 9.2 years after starting antiretroviral therapy. The V call is TRBV19, the J call TRBJ1-2; the D gene is possibly TRBD1 (5 bases). The CDR3 sequence: CASSILGQPGGYTF. The CDR3 DNA is TGTGCCAGTAGTATCCTCGGACAACCCGGGGGCTACACCTTC.